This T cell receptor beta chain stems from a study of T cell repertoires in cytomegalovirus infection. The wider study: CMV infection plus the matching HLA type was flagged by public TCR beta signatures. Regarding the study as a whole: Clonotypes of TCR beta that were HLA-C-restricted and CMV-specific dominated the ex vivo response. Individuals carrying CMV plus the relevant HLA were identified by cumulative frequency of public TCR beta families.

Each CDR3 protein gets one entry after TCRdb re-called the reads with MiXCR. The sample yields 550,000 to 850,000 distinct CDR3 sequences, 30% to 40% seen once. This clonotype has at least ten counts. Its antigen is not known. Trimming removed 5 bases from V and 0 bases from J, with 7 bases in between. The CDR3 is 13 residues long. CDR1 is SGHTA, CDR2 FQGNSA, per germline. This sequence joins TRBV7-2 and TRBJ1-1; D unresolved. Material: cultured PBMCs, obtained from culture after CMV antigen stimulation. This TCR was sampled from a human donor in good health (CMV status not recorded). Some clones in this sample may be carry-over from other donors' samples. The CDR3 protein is CASSPVMNTEAFF. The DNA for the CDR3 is TGTGCCAGCAGCCCGGTCATGAACACTGAAGCTTTCTTT. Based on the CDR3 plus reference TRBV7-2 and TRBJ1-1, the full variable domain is GAGVSQSPSNKVTEKGKDVELRCDPISGHTALYWYRQSLGQGLEFLIYFQGNSAPDKSGLPSDRFSAERTGGSVSTLTIQRTQQEDSAVYLCASSPVMNTEAFFGQGTRLTVV.